This TCR beta chain emerged from a study of T cell clonality in common variable immunodeficiency. Study-wide results and limits: Fewer TCRbeta clones were shared among CVID subjects than controls. Links between repertoire features and CVID complications were heterogeneity-limited.

This clone occurred many times. No antigen is known for it. The read finishes 3 residues shy of the CDR3 end, and the germline J gene is used to complete it. Germline V gene sequence: CDR1 SGHRS, CDR2 YFSETQ. The CDR3 loop spans 15 amino acids. The V end was cut by 2 bases, the J end by 4 bases, with 15 bases between. Clones were sequenced by immunoSEQ multiplex PCR, and TCRdb holds only the in-frame ones, with some missing. The sample was found to contain approximately 57,000 clones, and every one recurs. The rearrangement links TRBV5-1 to TRBJ2-5; tentatively, D is TRBD2 (5 bases). The sequence was obtained from a person aged 18 to 70 in good health. Source material: peripheral blood mononuclear cells. The CDR3 spells CASSLGLGAGETQYF. CDR3 DNA (partial): TGCGCCAGCAGCTTAGGACTTGGAGCAGGAGAGACC.